Each of the 24 T cell receptor beta chains below was sequenced from the same sample in a study of blood T cell repertoires in COVID-19. The protocol was immunoSEQ multiplex PCR, while the TCRdb copy is restricted to in-frame clones and leaves out a portion. This table has approximately 120,000 clones, about 85% appearing once. What was sequenced was peripheral blood. Receptors originate from a woman older than 75 with COVID-19, enrolled during active disease.

This clone came up once. A read error may explain this, as a much larger clone is one base away. This sequence joins TRBV11-2 and TRBJ2-7; possible D gene TRBD2, 6 bases. V gave up 5 bases and J gave up 2 bases, with 7 bases separating them. The CDR3 has 12 amino acids. CDR1 and CDR2 from the germline V gene are SGHAT and FQNNGV. The CDR3 DNA is TGTGCCAGCAGCACTAGCCCCTACGAGCAGTACTTC. Amino acid sequence: CASSTSPYEQYF.

V gene TRBV3-1 (or the pseudogene TRBV3-2) combines with J gene TRBJ1-5; D not certain. The CDR3 is 13 residues long. CDR1 is LGHDT and CDR2 is YNNKEL in the germline V gene (reference sequence). Trimming took off 6 bases at V and 4 bases at J, with 10 bases between the two ends. The CDR3 sequence: CASRAGRNQPQHF. DNA for the CDR3: TGTGCCAGCAGGGCAGGCAGGAATCAGCCCCAGCATTTT.

Only one count was recorded for this clone. The chain uses TRBV7-2 and TRBJ2-3; the D gene is possibly TRBD2 (6 bases). Germline-derived CDR1 and CDR2 are SGHTA and FQGNSA. The ends were cut back, 2 bases at V and 0 bases at J, with 15 bases in the middle. The CDR3 length is 17 residues. CDR3 loop: CASSLLFSGSSTDTQYF. CDR3 bases: TGTGCCAGCAGCTTATTGTTTAGCGGCTCAAGCACAGATACGCAGTATTTT.

This clone has a handful of counts. The V gene is TRBV20-1, the J gene TRBJ2-7; 12 nucleotides agree with TRBD2. With V trimmed by 3 bases and J by 7 bases, 10 bases remained unmatched. The CDR3 runs to 15 residues. CDR1 is DFQATT and CDR2 is SNEGSKA in the germline V gene (reference sequence). The CDR3 sequence is CSASSGTSGSREQYF. The CDR3 DNA reads as TGCAGTGCTAGTTCCGGGACTAGCGGGTCTCGTGAGCAGTACTTC.

This clone was recorded a few times. V is TRBV7-2 and J is TRBJ1-3, with D possibly TRBD1 on 5 matching bases. Germline loops: CDR1 SGHTA, CDR2 FQGNSA. The length of the CDR3 is 16 residues. Deletions cut 1 base from V and 0 bases from J, with 10 bases between. DNA of the CDR3: TGTGCCAGCAGCTTAGATCAGGGATACTCTGGAAACACCATATATTTT. This sequence encodes CASSLDQGYSGNTIYF. Based on the CDR3 plus reference TRBV7-2 and TRBJ1-3, the full variable domain is GAGVSQSPSNKVTEKGKDVELRCDPISGHTALYWYRQSLGQGLEFLIYFQGNSAPDKSGLPSDRFSAERTGGSVSTLTIQRTQQEDSAVYLCASSLDQGYSGNTIYFGEGSWLTVV.

The rearrangement uses TRBV2 and TRBJ2-6, with 10 bases that match TRBD1. This CDR3 spans 19 amino acids. Germline V gene lookup returns CDR1 SNHLY and CDR2 FYNNEI. The J segment lost 1 base and the V segment lost 10 bases, leaving 16 bases of the junction unmatched. This chain's CDR3 is CATISRDRGLGSGANVLTF. The CDR3, as DNA: TGTGCCACCATAAGCCGGGACAGGGGTTTGGGATCTGGGGCCAACGTCCTGACTTTC.

V and J are TRBV9 and TRBJ2-1; D gene uncertain. The germline V gene encodes CDR1 SGDLS and CDR2 YYNGEE. The CDR3 extends over 15 amino acids. V gave up 0 bases and J gave up 0 bases, with 7 bases separating them. This CDR3 is CASSVAPSSYNEQFF. CDR3 coding DNA: TGTGCCAGCAGCGTAGCGCCCAGCTCCTACAATGAGCAGTTCTTC.

The J gene is TRBJ2-1, the V gene TRBV6-5; TRBD2 matches 12 bases. Trimming cost V 8 bases and J 10 bases; bases outside gene matches: 6. Germline loops: CDR1 MNHEY, CDR2 SVGAGI. The length of the CDR3 is 13 residues. The CDR3 is CASLAGGPKEQFF. The CDR3, as DNA: TGTGCCAGCCTAGCGGGAGGGCCGAAGGAGCAGTTCTTC.

The rearrangement joins TRBV2 to TRBJ1-5, with D tentatively TRBD1 (6 bases). CDR1 and CDR2 (germline): SNHLY, FYNNEI. The CDR3 covers 16 residues. V was clipped by 3 bases and J by 3 bases, with 15 bases between them. The chain's CDR3 is CASSDGTGNNNQPQHF. CDR3 bases: TGTGCCAGCAGTGACGGTACAGGGAATAACAATCAGCCCCAGCATTTT.

This clone has only one observation. J is TRBJ1-2 and V is TRBV6-2 or TRBV6-3, with 7 positions matching TRBD1. V lost 5 bases and J lost 2; bases outside the gene matches: 11. This CDR3 has 16 amino acids. The germline gives CDR1 MNHEY, CDR2 SVGEGT. The CDR3 protein is CASSPNSGGRNYGYTF. The CDR3 region has the DNA TGTGCCAGCAGTCCCAACTCAGGGGGGAGGAACTATGGCTACACCTTC.

The gene calls are TRBV28 and TRBJ2-7; a weak D match, TRBD2 (5 bases). Germline CDR1 and CDR2: MDHEN and SYDVKM. CDR3 size: 12 residues. Trimming cost V 6 bases and J 7 bases, with 13 bases left between them. The CDR3 nucleotides read TGTGCCAGCAGCCAAGTACGAGGGGAGCAGTACTTC. This encodes CASSQVRGEQYF.

This clone was observed once. The chain combines TRBV5-1 with TRBJ1-1; no reliable D call. CDR1 and CDR2 from the germline V gene are SGHRS and YFSETQ. V lost 4 bases and J 5 bases, leaving 15 bases between the germline ends. This CDR3 has 14 residues. CDR3 amino acids: CASSREARETEAFF. DNA of the CDR3: TGCGCCAGCAGCAGAGAGGCCCGGGAGACTGAAGCTTTCTTT.

The chain recombines TRBV7-2 with TRBJ2-2; the match to TRBD2 covers 12 bases. With 2 bases clipped from V and 4 bases from J, the junction kept 2 bases outside the gene matches. This CDR3 spans 16 amino acids. Germline lookup yields CDR1 SGHTA and CDR2 FQGNSA. The CDR3 coding sequence is TGTGCCAGCAGCTTAACTAGCGGGAGGACCACCGGGGAGCTGTTTTTT. Its translation is CASSLTSGRTTGELFF.

V gene TRBV4-1 combines with J gene TRBJ1-3, with 11 bases identical to TRBD1. This CDR3 has 18 amino acids. Germline loops: CDR1 MGHRA, CDR2 YSYEKL. The J segment lost 0 bases and the V segment lost 4 bases, leaving 8 bases of the junction unmatched. The CDR3 loop is CASSPGQGATSSGNTIYF. DNA of the CDR3: TGCGCCAGCAGCCCCGGACAGGGGGCGACCTCCTCTGGAAACACCATATATTTT.

V is TRBV11-2 and J is TRBJ2-4, with a tentative D call TRBD2 (6 bases). CDR1 and CDR2 (germline): SGHAT, FQNNGV. This CDR3 has 19 amino acids. Deletions cut 0 bases from V and 1 base from J, with 19 bases between. CDR3 nucleotides: TGTGCCAGCAGCTTAGATGTTTACGAAGGAGGGGCGGCCAAAAACATTCAGTACTTC. Amino acid sequence: CASSLDVYEGGAAKNIQYF.

The rearrangement uses TRBV5-8 and TRBJ2-7; maybe TRBD1 (6 bases). Germline CDR1 SGHTS, CDR2 YDEGEE. The CDR3 covers 15 residues. V lost 3 bases to trimming and J lost 2 bases, with 15 bases between them. Here the CDR3 DNA reads TGTGCCAGCAGCTCCACAGGGTTCTTTCCCTACGAGCAGTACTTC. Translating it yields CASSSTGFFPYEQYF.

This chain connects TRBV28 to TRBJ1-1; D gene unclear. Germline V CDR1 and CDR2: MDHEN, SYDVKM. Trimming stripped 3 bases from V and 0 bases from J, with 11 bases between. CDR3 size: 15 residues. The CDR3 loop is CASSFFNPMNTEAFF. CDR3 nucleotides: TGTGCCAGCAGTTTTTTCAACCCTATGAACACTGAAGCTTTCTTT.

This clone was detected only once. The chain has TRBV2 and TRBJ1-1, with 9 nucleotides matching TRBD1. This CDR3 is 14 amino acids long. The V gene's germline CDR1 is SNHLY and CDR2 FYNNEI. J was trimmed by 4 bases and V by 6 bases; bases with no gene match: 6. The CDR3 region has the DNA TGTGCCAGCAGCGGGACAGGGCTGGGCACTGAAGCTTTCTTT. Protein: CASSGTGLGTEAFF.

The chain uses TRBV7-6 and TRBJ1-1, with unresolved D. The CDR3 covers 14 residues. Germline V CDR1 and CDR2: SGHVS, FNYEAQ. V was trimmed by 10 bases and J by 2 bases, leaving 17 bases between them. CDR3 region: CATRANSVNTEAFF. The CDR3 nucleotides are TGTGCCACGCGAGCAAATTCGGTAAACACTGAAGCTTTCTTT.

The chain combines TRBV28 with TRBJ1-2; maybe TRBD1 (6 bases). V dropped 7 bases and J dropped 3 bases, with 6 bases sitting between them. The V gene's germline CDR1 is MDHEN and CDR2 SYDVKM. The CDR3 spans 11 residues. The CDR3 DNA reads TGTGCCAGCACAGGGGACTATGGCTACACCTTC. Its translation: CASTGDYGYTF.

The CDR3 nucleotides are TGTGCCAGCAGCTTAGCGGGCCACAATGAGCAGTTCTTC. The encoded protein is CASSLAGHNEQFF. The chain links TRBV7-9 to TRBJ2-1; D is unclear. Germline values: CDR1 SEHNR, CDR2 FQNEAQ (reference sequence). CDR3 length: 13 residues. The V and J ends lost 0 bases and 5 bases respectively, with 5 bases between them.

V and J are TRBV10-3 and TRBJ2-3, with 9 positions matching TRBD2. The CDR3 is 17 residues long. Trimming took 6 bases from V and 5 from J; bases not matched to a gene: 15. From germline, CDR1 is ENHRY and CDR2 SYGVKD. CDR3 sequence reads: CAISKQVAGVGEDTQYF. CDR3 DNA: TGTGCCATCAGCAAACAAGTAGCGGGAGTGGGGGAAGATACGCAGTATTTT.

This chain joins TRBV7-2 and TRBJ2-5; a weak D match, TRBD1 (5 bases). V lost 0 bases and J lost 5, with 10 bases in between. The CDR3 covers 14 residues. CDR1 SGHTA and CDR2 FQGNSA come from the germline V gene. The CDR3 spells CASSLAQGPETQYF. For the CDR3, the DNA is TGTGCCAGCAGCTTAGCGCAGGGTCCGGAGACCCAGTACTTC.

The chain is built from TRBV11-1 and TRBJ1-2; 8 positions agree with TRBD1. The CDR3 extends over 15 amino acids. V was clipped by 5 bases and J by 7 bases; unmatched bases: 12. From germline, CDR1 is SGHAT and CDR2 FQDESV (reference sequence). CDR3 sequence reads: CASSPRTGRSRGYTF. The CDR3 DNA follows: TGTGCCAGCAGCCCGCGGACAGGGCGTTCCCGTGGCTACACCTTC.